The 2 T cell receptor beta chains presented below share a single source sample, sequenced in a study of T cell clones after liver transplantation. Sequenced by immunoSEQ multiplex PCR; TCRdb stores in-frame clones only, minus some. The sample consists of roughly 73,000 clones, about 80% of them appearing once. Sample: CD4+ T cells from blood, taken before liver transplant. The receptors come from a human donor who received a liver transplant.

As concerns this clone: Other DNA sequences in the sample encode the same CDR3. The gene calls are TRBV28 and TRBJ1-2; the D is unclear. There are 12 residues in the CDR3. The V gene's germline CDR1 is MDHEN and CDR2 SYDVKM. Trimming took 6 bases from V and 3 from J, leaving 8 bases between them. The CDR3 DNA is TGTGCCAGCAGCCCTAGGGACTATGGCTACACCTTC. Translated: CASSPRDYGYTF.

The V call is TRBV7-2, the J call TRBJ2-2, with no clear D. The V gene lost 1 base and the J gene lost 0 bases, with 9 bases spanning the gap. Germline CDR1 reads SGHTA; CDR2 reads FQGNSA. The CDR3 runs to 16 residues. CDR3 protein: CASSLVGRSNTGELFF. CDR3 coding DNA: TGTGCCAGCAGCTTAGTAGGCAGGTCGAACACCGGGGAGCTGTTTTTT.